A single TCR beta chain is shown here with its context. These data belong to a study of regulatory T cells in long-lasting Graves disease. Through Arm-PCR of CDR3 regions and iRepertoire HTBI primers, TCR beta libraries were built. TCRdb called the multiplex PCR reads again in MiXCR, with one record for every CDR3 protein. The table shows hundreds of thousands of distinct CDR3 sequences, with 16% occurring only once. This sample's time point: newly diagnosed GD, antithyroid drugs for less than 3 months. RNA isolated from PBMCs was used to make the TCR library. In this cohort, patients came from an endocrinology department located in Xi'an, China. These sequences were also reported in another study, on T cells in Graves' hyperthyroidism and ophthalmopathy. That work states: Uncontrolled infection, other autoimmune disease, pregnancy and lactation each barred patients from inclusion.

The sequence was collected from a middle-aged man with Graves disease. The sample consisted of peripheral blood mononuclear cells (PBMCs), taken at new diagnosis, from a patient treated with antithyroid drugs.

For the CDR3, the DNA is TGTGCCAGCAGCCCACAGGGGGCAGGTTCACCCCTCCACTTT. Amino acid sequence: CASSPQGAGSPLHF. This rearrangement joins TRBV11-3 to TRBJ1-6; 9 nucleotides agree with TRBD1. Germline assignment: CDR1 SGHNT and CDR2 YENEEA. This CDR3 has 14 residues. The trim removed 5 bases at V and 9 bases at J, leaving 5 bases unmatched.